Presented here are 32 T cell receptor beta chains from one specimen sequenced in a study of T cells in Graves' hyperthyroidism and ophthalmopathy. What was amplified from RNA transcripts were TCR beta CDR3 regions. The HTBI primer set served for first-round RT-PCR of the TCR CDR3. Each CDR3 protein gets one entry after TCRdb re-called the multiplex PCR reads with MiXCR. The sample carries about 680,000 distinct CDR3 sequences, 30% to 40% recorded once. The sample consisted of blood. All receptors come from a middle-aged woman with Graves' hyperthyroidism.

Notes on this clonotype: The CDR3 ends on some other residue instead of the conserved phenylalanine or tryptophan, so this is likely a read error. The DNA is omitted, as the CDR3 cannot be located on it reliably, and the CDR3 follows TCRdb's listing. The chain recombines TRBV2 with TRBJ1-3; the DNA was not used to check the table's D call, TRBD1. Germline V gene sequence: CDR1 SNHLY, CDR2 FYNNEI. The CDR3 contains 11 residues when both ends are counted. CDR3 sequence: CASSGRTGQVT.

In its sample, this clonotype was seen a few times. This chain uses TRBV28 with TRBJ1-2, with D tentatively TRBD1 (6 bases). The V and J ends lost 8 bases and 5 bases respectively, with 18 bases between them. From germline, CDR1 is MDHEN and CDR2 SYDVKM. The CDR3 consists of 14 residues. The CDR3 nucleotides are TGTGCCAGCGTTACAGGGCTTGAGTGGTATGGCTACACCTTC. Its translation: CASVTGLEWYGYTF.

This clonotype has a single count. The rearrangement joins TRBV7-2 to TRBJ2-7; either TRBD1 or TRBD2 may supply D (6 bases each). The V end was cut by 3 bases, the J end by 2 bases, with 14 bases between. The CDR3 is 15 residues long. In germline, CDR1 is SGHTA, CDR2 FQGNSA. The CDR3 bases are TGTGCCAGCAGCTTGTTCATAGGGGGGACCTACGAGCAGTACTTC. This gives the protein CASSLFIGGTYEQYF.

This chain connects TRBV7-2 to TRBJ2-7, with TRBD2 identical over 10 bases. The CDR3 has 15 amino acids. The germline V gene has CDR1 SGHTA and CDR2 FQGNSA. V was pared by 5 bases and J by 5 bases, with 9 bases of the junction left unmatched. The DNA of the CDR3 is TGTGCCAGCAGCCAAGCTCCTAGCGGGGGCAACGAGCAGTACTTC. Residues: CASSQAPSGGNEQYF. The entire variable domain, with the rest obtained from reference TRBV7-2 and TRBJ2-7, is as follows: GAGVSQSPSNKVTEKGKDVELRCDPISGHTALYWYRQSLGQGLEFLIYFQGNSAPDKSGLPSDRFSAERTGGSVSTLTIQRTQQEDSAVYLCASSQAPSGGNEQYFGPGTRLTVT.

This clonotype was counted ten times or more. The rearrangement joins TRBV20-1 to TRBJ1-1; 7 positions agree with TRBD1. J gave up 7 bases and V 5 bases, and 13 bases lay outside the gene matches. This CDR3 has 14 residues. The germline CDR1 and CDR2 sequences are DFQATT and SNEGSKA (reference sequence). The CDR3 here is CSADGQALGDEAFF. In nucleotides, the CDR3 is TGCAGTGCTGACGGACAGGCTTTAGGGGATGAAGCTTTCTTT.

The table lists this clonotype with a few counts. The rearrangement links TRBV7-9 to TRBJ2-5; D ambiguous. V shed 6 bases and J shed 1 base, with 9 bases lying between them. The germline CDR1 and CDR2 sequences are SEHNR and FQNEAQ (reference sequence). The CDR3 has 13 amino acids. CDR3 protein: CASRRRLQETQYF. CDR3 nucleotide sequence: TGTGCCAGCAGAAGACGGCTCCAAGAGACCCAGTACTTC.

Points on this clonotype: A read error is possible here, since a much larger clone lies one base away. Because the CDR3 is missing its conserved closing phenylalanine or tryptophan, this is likely a read error. The CDR3 DNA reads TGCGCCAGCAGCCAGACCCGGGACAGCCTCTATGGCTACACCTCC. Its translation is CASSQTRDSLYGYTS. The chain couples TRBV10-1 to TRBJ1-2; TRBD1 matches 7 bases. CDR3 length equals 15 residues. Germline-derived CDR1 and CDR2 are WNHNN and SYGVQD (reference sequence). The ends lost 6 bases at V and 4 bases at J; junction bases unmatched: 11.

The table lists this clonotype with many counts. This chain connects TRBV5-6 to TRBJ1-2; TRBD1 is a possible D gene (5 bases). V lost 0 bases, J lost 9 bases, and 9 bases lay in between. Looked up from germline, CDR1 is SGHDT and CDR2 is YYEEEE. The CDR3 contains 12 residues. This CDR3 is CASSLGGVRYTF. CDR3 DNA: TGTGCCAGCAGCTTGGGAGGGGTCCGCTACACCTTC.

Turning to this clonotype: It may be a read error: a sequence one base away is much more abundant. V gene TRBV7-3 combines with J gene TRBJ1-2; D is perhaps TRBD1 (6 bases). Trimming left V 4 bases short and J 4 bases short, with 13 bases between. Germline-derived CDR1 and CDR2 are SGHTA and FQGTGA. This CDR3 comprises 14 residues. In nucleotides, the CDR3 is TGTGCCAGCAGCTGCTCGGACAGCCCCTATGGCTACACCTTC. It specifies CASSCSDSPYGYTF.

V usage is TRBV5-1 and J usage is TRBJ2-5; D uncertain. V dropped 1 base and J dropped 5 bases, with 12 bases sitting between them. This CDR3 has 14 residues. CDR1 SGHRS and CDR2 YFSETQ come from the germline V gene. CDR3 sequence reads: CASSLPHVQETQYF. The CDR3 DNA is TGCGCCAGCAGCTTGCCCCACGTCCAGGAGACCCAGTACTTC.

V usage is TRBV5-1 and J usage is TRBJ1-1, with D perhaps TRBD1 (6 bases). The germline V gene has CDR1 SGHRS and CDR2 YFSETQ. Trimming removed 0 bases at V and 5 bases at J, with 17 bases between. The CDR3 consists of 16 residues. The CDR3 reads CASSLATGNEGTEAFF. The CDR3 coding sequence is TGCGCCAGCAGCTTGGCCACAGGGAATGAGGGAACTGAAGCTTTCTTT.

This chain connects TRBV7-9 to TRBJ2-2; 7 bases are a match to TRBD2. CDR3 length: 17 amino acids. Germline-derived CDR1 and CDR2 are SEHNR and FQNEAQ (reference sequence). J lost 0 bases, V lost 5 bases, and 9 bases had no gene match. CDR3 region: CASSTTGLSANTGELFF. The CDR3 DNA reads TGTGCCAGCAGCACTACGGGACTAAGCGCGAACACCGGGGAGCTGTTTTTT.

Many counts were recorded for this clonotype. The V gene is TRBV15, the J gene TRBJ1-5; D gene uncertain. The CDR3 loop spans 17 amino acids. CDR1 and CDR2 (germline): LNHNV, YYDKDF (reference sequence). V was cut by 0 bases and J by 2 bases, with 14 bases left in between. Written as DNA, the CDR3 is TGTGCCACCAGCAGAGAGGGAAGGGTAATTGGCAATCAGCCCCAGCATTTT. Translated: CATSREGRVIGNQPQHF.

In regard to this clonotype: A much more abundant neighbour one base away suggests this may be a read error. The CDR3 end shows no conserved phenylalanine or tryptophan, and so a read error is likely. J is TRBJ2-7 and V is TRBV7-2, with 8 bases aligning to TRBD1. The CDR3 extends over 16 amino acids. CDR1 SGHTA and CDR2 FQGNSA come from the germline V gene. Trimming took 3 bases from V and 2 from J; bases not matched to a gene: 9. CDR3 in amino acids: CASSFPIQGGTYEQYL. In DNA form, the CDR3 reads TGTGCCAGCAGCTTCCCCATACAGGGGGGCACCTACGAGCAGTACCTC.

J is TRBJ2-7 and V is TRBV29-1; D is unresolved. Trimming left V 6 bases short and J 3 bases short, with 12 bases between. The CDR3 runs to 12 residues. Germline lookup yields CDR1 SQVTM and CDR2 ANQGSEA. CDR3 protein: CSVRRARYEQYF. The CDR3 coding sequence is TGCAGCGTGCGACGGGCGCGCTACGAGCAGTACTTC.

This clonotype was seen more than once but under ten times. The rearrangement uses TRBV12-3 or TRBV12-4 and TRBJ2-2; D may be TRBD1 (6 bases). Trimming took 2 bases from V and 7 from J, leaving 23 bases between them. This CDR3 spans 18 amino acids. CDR3 nucleotide sequence: TGTGCCAGCAGTTTATCAAAGGGACACGCGAGGACATACGGGGAGCTGTTTTTT. It encodes CASSLSKGHARTYGELFF.

In this sample, this clonotype turned up once. The rearrangement links TRBV12-3 or TRBV12-4 to TRBJ1-3, with no clear D. The CDR3 contains 14 residues. V was trimmed by 3 bases and J by 8 bases, leaving 14 bases between them. CDR3 protein: CASSFDNYGYTIYF. As DNA, the CDR3 is TGTGCCAGCAGTTTTGATAACTATGGCTACACCATATATTTT.

As for this clonotype: This sequence may be a read error, since a much larger clone differs from it by one base. The chain recombines TRBV20-1 with TRBJ1-1; D ambiguous. CDR1 and CDR2 (germline): DFQATT, SNEGSKA (reference sequence). This CDR3 spans 15 amino acids. In DNA form, the CDR3 reads TGCGGTGCTAGAGATCCACGGACCCAGAACACTGAAGCTTTCTTT. Translating it yields CGARDPRTQNTEAFF.

As regards this clonotype: A much larger clone sits a single nucleotide away, making a read error possible. The chain has TRBV6-5 and TRBJ2-2; tentatively, D is TRBD2 (5 bases). The CDR3 consists of 13 residues. The germline gives CDR1 MNHEY, CDR2 SVGAGI. DNA for the CDR3: TGTGCCAGCAGTTATGGCGGCACCGGGGTGCTGTTTTTT. The encoded protein is CASSYGGTGVLFF.

This clonotype has a handful of counts. This chain joins TRBV20-1 and TRBJ2-3; the D is unclear. Trimming stripped 3 bases from V and 4 bases from J, with 5 bases between. CDR1 is DFQATT and CDR2 is SNEGSKA in the germline V gene (reference sequence). This CDR3 comprises 11 residues. CDR3 in DNA: TGCAGTGCTAGTCGACCAGATACGCAGTATTTT. Protein product: CSASRPDTQYF.

This clonotype was counted at least ten times. The chain links TRBV6-2 or TRBV6-3 to TRBJ1-5; unclear D gene. Trimming stripped 4 bases from V and 4 bases from J, with 5 bases between. This CDR3 region has 12 residues. CDR1 MNHEY and CDR2 SVGEGT come from the germline V gene. Written as DNA, the CDR3 is TGTGCCAGCAGTTCCACTAATCAGCCCCAGCATTTT. Residues: CASSSTNQPQHF.

This chain joins TRBV6-1 and TRBJ1-1; D is perhaps TRBD1 (5 bases). Germline assignment: CDR1 MNHNS and CDR2 SASEGT. V lost 4 bases, J lost 5 bases, and 14 bases lay in between. The CDR3 contains 14 residues. The chain's CDR3 is CASSAPRVGTEAFF. DNA for the CDR3: TGTGCCAGCAGTGCCCCCAGGGTTGGTACTGAAGCTTTCTTT.

This clonotype came up a few times. The chain recombines TRBV12-3 or TRBV12-4 with TRBJ1-3; 7 bases map to TRBD1. The CDR3 is made up of 15 amino acids. V gave up 6 bases and J gave up 0 bases; unmatched junction bases: 5. The CDR3 spells CASREGTVSGNTIYF. The DNA for the CDR3 is TGTGCCAGCAGAGAAGGGACAGTCTCTGGAAACACCATATATTTT.

This chain joins TRBV6-2 or TRBV6-3 and TRBJ1-2; tentative D call: TRBD1 (5 bases). Deletions cut 0 bases from V and 2 bases from J, with 13 bases between. The CDR3 runs 16 residues. CDR1 and CDR2 (germline): MNHEY, SVGEGT. In nucleotides, the CDR3 is TGTGCCAGCAGTTACTCGGTAAAGGGGATCAACTATGGCTACACCTTC. This gives the protein CASSYSVKGINYGYTF.

The chain employs TRBV29-1 and TRBJ1-1, with 7 bases fitting TRBD1. Unmatched junction bases numbered 2, after V lost 0 bases and J lost 10 bases. CDR3 size: 11 residues. Germline V gene lookup returns CDR1 SQVTM and CDR2 ANQGSEA. The CDR3 DNA follows: TGCAGCGTTGAAGAGAGGGACAGAGCTTTCTTT. Its protein product is CSVEERDRAFF.

On this clonotype: A read error may explain this, as a much larger clone is one base away. The chain employs TRBV7-2 and TRBJ1-5; 8 bases line up with TRBD1. This CDR3 comprises 16 residues. Germline values: CDR1 SGHTA, CDR2 FQGNSA. The CDR3 bases are TGTGCCAGCAGCTTAGTAGAAGGTCCCAGGGGGCAGCCCCAGCAATTT. Its protein is CASSLVEGPRGQPQQF.

V gene TRBV19 combines with J gene TRBJ1-1; possibly TRBD1 for D (5 bases). In germline, CDR1 is LNHDA, CDR2 SQIVND (reference sequence). The germline V and J ends were trimmed by 4 bases and 3 bases, with 9 bases remaining between them. The CDR3 is 13 amino acids. The DNA for the CDR3 is TGTGCCAGTAGTAAAGCGGGGGACACTGAAGCTTTCTTT. It codes for CASSKAGDTEAFF.

The J gene is TRBJ2-7, the V gene TRBV25-1; tentatively, D is TRBD2 (6 bases). The germline gives CDR1 MGHDK, CDR2 SYGVNS. This CDR3 spans 16 amino acids. V lost 4 bases, J lost 2 bases, and 18 bases lay in between. CDR3 bases: TGTGCCAGCAGTGCTTCTATGATGACGGGAGCCTACGAGCAGTACTTC. It is translated as CASSASMMTGAYEQYF.

The CDR3 DNA reads TGCGCCAGCAGCCAAGATCCTGACATTCTTAATGAAAAACTGTTTTTT. This gives the protein CASSQDPDILNEKLFF. V is TRBV4-3 and J is TRBJ1-4; D gene unclear. Germline CDR1 LGHNA, CDR2 YSLEER. This CDR3 spans 16 amino acids. V gave up 0 bases and J gave up 4 bases, with 12 bases separating them.

This clonotype has a count of ten or more. This chain connects TRBV5-5 to TRBJ1-2; D unresolved. Trimming shortened V by 1 base and J by 0 bases, and 7 bases separated the two germline ends. The CDR3 spans 14 residues. The germline V gene encodes CDR1 SGHKS and CDR2 YYEKEE (reference sequence). For the CDR3, the DNA is TGTGCCAGCAGCTTGAATGTAGCTAACTATGGCTACACCTTC. Its protein product is CASSLNVANYGYTF.

In its sample, this clonotype was seen a few times. This rearrangement joins TRBV19 to TRBJ2-2; 9 bases agree with TRBD1. This CDR3 has 17 residues. V lost 3 bases to trimming and J lost 1 base; unmatched junction nucleotides: 6. The germline V gene encodes CDR1 LNHDA and CDR2 SQIVND (reference sequence). This CDR3 is CASSIWGTGKNTGELFF. The DNA for the CDR3 is TGTGCCAGTAGTATTTGGGGGACAGGGAAGAACACCGGGGAGCTGTTTTTT.

There are many counts of this clonotype. As DNA, the CDR3 is TGTGCCAGCACCGGACAGAACCAAGAGACCCAGTACTTC. This translates into CASTGQNQETQYF. The J gene is TRBJ2-5, the V gene TRBV2, with D possibly TRBD1 on 6 matching bases. Per germline, CDR1 SNHLY and CDR2 FYNNEI. The V gene lost 7 bases and the J gene lost 0 bases, with 9 bases spanning the gap. The CDR3 has 13 amino acids.